The 15 T cell receptor beta chains in this list originate from one sample, sequenced in a study of T cell responses to AZD1222 COVID-19 vaccine. Assay used: immunoSEQ multiplex PCR; TCRdb lists only in-frame clones, some missing. The sample contains fewer than 200,000 clones, around 89% of which appear only once. Sequencing used peripheral blood, obtained on day 0 of AZD1222 vaccination. Receptor source: an adult in good health.

The J gene is TRBJ1-6, the V gene TRBV5-1, with 7 bases lining up with TRBD1. The J segment lost 5 bases and the V segment lost 4 bases, leaving 3 bases of the junction unmatched. CDR1 and CDR2 from the germline V gene are SGHRS and YFSETQ. This CDR3 region has 14 residues. The CDR3 sequence is CASSRGTDNSPLHF. DNA of the CDR3: TGCGCCAGCAGCCGCGGGACAGATAATTCACCCCTCCACTTT.

The chain employs TRBV6-5 and TRBJ2-1; D uncertain. Trimming took 7 bases from V and 1 from J, leaving 14 bases between them. CDR1 and CDR2 from the germline V gene are MNHEY and SVGAGI. The CDR3 runs 15 residues. The CDR3 bases are TGTGCCAGCACCCACGGTGATCTGTCCTACAATGAGCAGTTCTTC. It codes for CASTHGDLSYNEQFF.

The CDR3 sequence: CATSDSGLYTEAFF. The CDR3 coding sequence is TGTGCCACCAGTGATTCGGGGCTCTACACTGAAGCTTTCTTT. The chain uses TRBV24-1 and TRBJ1-1; tentative D call: TRBD1 (5 bases). Germline V gene data show CDR1 as KGHDR and CDR2 as SFDVKD. This CDR3 has 14 amino acids. V was shortened by 2 bases and J by 3 bases, with 9 bases between the two germline ends.

This chain connects TRBV3-1 (or the pseudogene TRBV3-2) to TRBJ2-1, with 11 bases matching TRBD2. The CDR3 has 15 residues. V gave up 0 bases and J gave up 13 bases; unmatched junction bases: 8. Germline V lookup: CDR1 LGHDT, CDR2 YNNKEL (reference sequence). The CDR3 region is CASSQDLLAGGFQFF. CDR3 in DNA: TGTGCCAGCAGCCAAGATCTGCTAGCGGGAGGTTTCCAGTTCTTC.

For the CDR3, the DNA is TGTGCCAGCTGGCCACACGACAGTTCGGAGGGAGGCTACACCTTC. As protein: CASWPHDSSEGGYTF. The J gene is TRBJ1-2, the V gene TRBV6-6, with a weak D call TRBD1 (5 bases). The V gene's germline CDR1 is MNHNY and CDR2 SVGAGI (reference sequence). The CDR3 spans 15 residues. V shed 8 bases and J shed 8 bases, with 24 bases lying between them.

This clone came up once. The chain is built from TRBV27 and TRBJ2-7; a weak D match, TRBD2 (5 bases). Trimming left V 5 bases short and J 2 bases short, with 13 bases between. Looked up from germline, CDR1 is MNHEY and CDR2 is SMNVEV (reference sequence). The CDR3 totals 14 residues. The CDR3 DNA reads TGTGCCAGCAGTGTCGACTACAAAACCTACGAGCAGTACTTC. Protein: CASSVDYKTYEQYF.

J is TRBJ2-5 and V is TRBV3-1 (or the pseudogene TRBV3-2); no clear D. Germline V gives CDR1 LGHDT, CDR2 YNNKEL (reference sequence). The CDR3 sequence is 12 residues long. Trimming took off 4 bases at V and 7 bases at J, with 10 bases between the two ends. The CDR3 here is CASSPTLRTQYF. CDR3 in DNA: TGTGCCAGCAGCCCCACTCTACGGACCCAGTACTTC.

The chain employs TRBV28 and TRBJ2-4; 10 bases are shared with TRBD1. The CDR3 is 14 residues long. CDR1 is MDHEN, CDR2 SYDVKM, per germline. V lost 10 bases and J lost 6; bases outside the gene matches: 9. CDR3 nucleotide sequence: TGTGCCACCCTGAGACAGGGGGCCCTAAACATTCAGTACTTC. It yields the protein CATLRQGALNIQYF.

The V and J genes are TRBV9 and TRBJ2-1, with TRBD2 matching 8 bases. The CDR3 loop spans 18 amino acids. J gave up 5 bases and V 4 bases, and 17 bases lay outside the gene matches. Germline V gene lookup returns CDR1 SGDLS and CDR2 YYNGEE. The CDR3 region has the DNA TGTGCCAGCAGCAGACGACTAGCGACCTCAGGGCTCCACAATGAGCAGTTCTTC. Its protein is CASSRRLATSGLHNEQFF.

CDR3 loop: CASDSTGDYGYTF. CDR3 coding DNA: TGTGCCAGCGACTCGACAGGGGACTATGGCTACACCTTC. The gene calls are TRBV28 and TRBJ1-2; 8 bases are a match to TRBD1. Germline CDR1 MDHEN, CDR2 SYDVKM. Trimming removed 8 bases from V and 3 bases from J; junction bases left unmatched: 5. This CDR3 spans 13 amino acids.

The chain employs TRBV3-1 (or the pseudogene TRBV3-2) and TRBJ2-2; 7 nucleotides agree with TRBD2. The CDR3 is made up of 19 amino acids. Germline CDR1 LGHDT, CDR2 YNNKEL (reference sequence). With V trimmed by 1 base and J by 1 base, 12 bases remained unmatched. As DNA, the CDR3 is TGTGCCAGCAGCCAAGTGTTCTCGCGGGGGATGATGAACACCGGGGAGCTGTTTTTT. Its protein is CASSQVFSRGMMNTGELFF.

V and J are TRBV6-1 and TRBJ1-3, with a possible D match to TRBD1 (5 bases). Trimming removed 0 bases at V and 2 bases at J, with 8 bases between. This CDR3 is 15 amino acids long. Germline V gene sequence: CDR1 MNHNS, CDR2 SASEGT. In DNA, the CDR3 is TGTGCCAGCAGTGAAGCGGGGGGAACTGGAAACACCATATATTTT. This gives the protein CASSEAGGTGNTIYF.

The chain is built from TRBV3-1 (or the pseudogene TRBV3-2) and TRBJ2-2; D is perhaps TRBD1 (5 bases). Germline loops: CDR1 LGHDT, CDR2 YNNKEL (reference sequence). The V and J ends lost 1 base and 2 bases respectively, with 11 bases between them. The CDR3 covers 16 residues. The CDR3: CASSQAKGANTGELFF. The DNA of the CDR3 is TGTGCCAGCAGCCAAGCGAAAGGGGCCAACACCGGGGAGCTGTTTTTT.

The rearrangement joins TRBV19 to TRBJ1-2; 10 nucleotides match TRBD1. CDR3 size: 17 residues. The germline V gene encodes CDR1 LNHDA and CDR2 SQIVND (reference sequence). V was pared by 0 bases and J by 3 bases, with 7 bases of the junction left unmatched. The CDR3 DNA follows: TGTGCCAGTAGTATAGATCTGGGACAGGGGTTTGACTATGGCTACACCTTC. Its protein is CASSIDLGQGFDYGYTF. Full variable domain (missing parts from reference TRBV19 and TRBJ1-2): DGGITQSPKYLFRKEGQNVTLSCEQNLNHDAMYWYRQDPGQGLRLIYYSQIVNDFQKGDIAEGYSVSREKKESFPLTVTSAQKNPTAFYLCASSIDLGQGFDYGYTFGSGTRLTVV.

CDR3 DNA: TGTGCCAGCAGTGAAGTTCACCCTGGGGGTCAGCCCCAGCATTTT. This sequence encodes CASSEVHPGGQPQHF. The rearrangement joins TRBV6-1 to TRBJ1-5; maybe TRBD1 (5 bases). Germline CDR1 MNHNS, CDR2 SASEGT. This CDR3 has 15 residues. Trimming took 1 base from V and 6 from J, leaving 13 bases between them.